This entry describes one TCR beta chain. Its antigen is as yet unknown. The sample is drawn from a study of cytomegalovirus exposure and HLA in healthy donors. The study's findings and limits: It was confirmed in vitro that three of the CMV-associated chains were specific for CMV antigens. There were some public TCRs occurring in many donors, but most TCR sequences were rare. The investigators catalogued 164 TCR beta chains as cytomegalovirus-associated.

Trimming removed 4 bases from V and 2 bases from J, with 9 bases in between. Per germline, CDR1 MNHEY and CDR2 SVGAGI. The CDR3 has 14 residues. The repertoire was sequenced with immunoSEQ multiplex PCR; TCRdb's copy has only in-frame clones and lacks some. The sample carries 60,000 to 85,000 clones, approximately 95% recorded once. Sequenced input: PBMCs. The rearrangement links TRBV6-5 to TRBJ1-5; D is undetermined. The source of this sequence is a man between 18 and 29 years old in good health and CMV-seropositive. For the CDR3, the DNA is TGTGCCAGCAGTTCCCCTCGGGGCAATCAGCCCCAGCATTTT. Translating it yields CASSSPRGNQPQHF.